A selection of T cell receptor beta chains follows, all from one sample in a study of blood T cell repertoires in COVID-19. Sequenced by immunoSEQ multiplex PCR; TCRdb stores in-frame clones only, minus some. The data show around 100,000 clones, roughly 85% seen once. Input material: peripheral blood. These receptors were collected from a woman between 65 and 79 years old with active or convalescent COVID-19. Both conserved end residues are trimmed from each CDR3.

V	J	CDR3
TRBV6-6	TRBJ1-2	ASSYWAGADYGYT
TRBV18	TRBJ1-3	ASSPPTGQSSGNTIY
TRBV4-3	TRBJ1-1	ASSQDQAGRYPAF
TRBV2	TRBJ2-7	ASSAGLHTYEQY
TRBV19	TRBJ1-1	ASRSQGAGYTEAF
TRBV6-6	TRBJ2-7	ASAQTGAYEQY
TRBV5-1	TRBJ2-1	ASSITGTDYNEQF
TRBV28	TRBJ2-2	ASRSNSGFSGELF
TRBV28	TRBJ2-6	ASSFRAGKSSGANVLT
TRBV14	TRBJ2-5	ASSQNFAGETQY
TRBV28	TRBJ2-3	ASITGAKNTDTQY
TRBV19	TRBJ2-7	ASISETYEQY
TRBV11-2	TRBJ2-2	ASSAIPARAGELF
TRBV28	TRBJ1-5	ASSTVTGLAQPQH
TRBV5-1	TRBJ1-1	ASSLNRFGTANTEAF
TRBV2	TRBJ1-6	ASSVGQGSSPLH
TRBV6-2/TRBV6-3	TRBJ1-3	ASSYGLRTTPLSGNTIY
TRBV7-8	TRBJ2-7	ASSTSDSGQGAYEQY
TRBV4-3	TRBJ2-1	ASSQRVYNEQF
TRBV25-1	TRBJ1-3	ASNGQGARNTIY
TRBV6-5	TRBJ2-7	ASSYRDRGHYEQY
TRBV19	TRBJ1-5	AISTGKSNQPQH
TRBV19	TRBJ1-3	ASSMTDISGNTIY
TRBV15	TRBJ1-1	ATSRDTGLGTEAF
TRBV7-3	TRBJ2-5	ASSLSGVEETQY
TRBV28	TRBJ2-3	ASSYRRGGLADTQY
TRBV11-2	TRBJ2-1	ASSYYPGGYNEQF
TRBV19	TRBJ1-2	ASTWDRLNGYT
TRBV5-1	TRBJ1-2	ASSPGTGVNGYT
TRBV30	TRBJ1-2	AWSVSGFDGYT